Below are 26 T cell receptor beta chains sequenced from a single sample in a study of blood T cell repertoires in COVID-19. Profiled with immunoSEQ multiplex PCR; TCRdb holds only in-frame clones, not every one. The data show 250,000 to 350,000 clones, with about nine tenths seen just once and around 12% held by the top ten. Sample: peripheral blood. These receptors were obtained from a woman aged 55-69 years with acute or convalescent COVID-19.

The chain employs TRBV5-6 and TRBJ1-2, with 10 bases lining up with TRBD1. CDR1 and CDR2 from the germline V gene are SGHDT and YYEEEE. V was clipped by 2 bases and J by 7 bases; unmatched bases: 11. This CDR3 spans 16 amino acids. The CDR3 region is CASSFSGTGDRGGYTF. CDR3 sequence (DNA): TGTGCCAGCAGCTTTTCCGGGACAGGGGACCGGGGTGGCTACACCTTC.

The chain combines TRBV10-3 with TRBJ1-1, with D unresolved. The CDR3 is 11 residues long. The V gene's germline CDR1 is ENHRY and CDR2 SYGVKD. V lost 7 bases and J 6 bases, leaving 9 bases between the germline ends. CDR3 amino acids: CAIKEGPEAFF. The CDR3 DNA sequence: TGTGCCATCAAGGAGGGCCCTGAAGCTTTCTTT.

Only one count was recorded for this clone. The chain is built from TRBV6-4 and TRBJ1-6; D gene ambiguous. Trimming removed 3 bases from V and 0 bases from J, with 6 bases in between. The CDR3 loop spans 15 amino acids. Germline V gene sequence: CDR1 MRHNA, CDR2 SNTAGT. This chain's CDR3 is CASSEGSSYNSPLHF. As DNA, the CDR3 is TGTGCCAGCAGTGAGGGCAGCTCCTATAATTCACCCCTCCACTTT.

The chain recombines TRBV3-1 (or the pseudogene TRBV3-2) with TRBJ2-7, with 7 bases aligning to TRBD1. The germline CDR1 and CDR2 sequences are LGHDT and YNNKEL (reference sequence). The V segment lost 3 bases and the J segment 1 base; nucleotides outside the gene matches: 6. This CDR3 is 15 amino acids long. DNA of the CDR3: TGTGCCAGCAGCCATCGACAGGGTAGGTCCTACGAGCAGTACTTC. Translation: CASSHRQGRSYEQYF.

The chain combines TRBV20-1 with TRBJ1-1; perhaps TRBD1 as D (6 bases). CDR3 length: 14 amino acids. Trimming shortened V by 3 bases and J by 5 bases, and 16 bases separated the two germline ends. Germline-derived CDR1 and CDR2 are DFQATT and SNEGSKA (reference sequence). The CDR3 region is CSASLFRGGTEAFF. CDR3 in DNA: TGCAGTGCTAGTTTGTTCAGGGGCGGAACTGAAGCTTTCTTT.

This clone came up a few times. The genes are TRBV7-2 and TRBJ1-2; 10 bases match TRBD1. The CDR3 has 14 amino acids. Germline V gene data show CDR1 as SGHTA and CDR2 as FQGNSA. Trimming cost V 5 bases and J 8 bases; bases outside gene matches: 8. This CDR3 is CASSPSGTGEGYTF. Written as DNA, the CDR3 is TGTGCCAGCAGCCCTTCCGGGACAGGGGAGGGCTACACCTTC.

CDR3 amino acids: CATSVQGTNTGELFF. In DNA form, the CDR3 reads TGTGCCACCAGTGTACAGGGCACGAACACCGGGGAGCTGTTTTTT. The chain couples TRBV24-1 to TRBJ2-2; TRBD1 might be the D (6 bases). Deletions cut 5 bases from V and 0 bases from J, with 9 bases between. The germline V gene has CDR1 KGHDR and CDR2 SFDVKD. The length of the CDR3 is 15 residues.

Concerning this clone: This same CDR3 is encoded by further DNA sequences in the sample. The CDR3 DNA reads TGTGCCAGTAGTATTCGGACAGGGGACTACGAGCAGTACTTC. Amino acid sequence: CASSIRTGDYEQYF. J is TRBJ2-7 and V is TRBV19, with 9 positions matching TRBD1. The V gene end was trimmed by 3 bases and the J gene end by 3 bases; junction bases not matched to a gene: 3. The CDR3 length is 14 residues. Germline values: CDR1 LNHDA, CDR2 SQIVND (reference sequence).

This clone was picked up one time. The chain has TRBV19 and TRBJ1-2; D remains ambiguous. CDR3 length: 14 residues. The germline CDR1 and CDR2 sequences are LNHDA and SQIVND (reference sequence). Trimming pared 1 base from V and 0 bases from J, leaving 6 bases between. CDR3 protein: CASSIGRTNYGYTF. CDR3 DNA: TGTGCCAGTAGTATAGGCAGGACTAACTATGGCTACACCTTC.

The rearrangement uses TRBV28 and TRBJ2-7; 9 bases match TRBD1. The ends lost 3 bases at V and 7 bases at J; junction bases unmatched: 7. The CDR3 runs to 14 residues. Germline V gene sequence: CDR1 MDHEN, CDR2 SYDVKM. In DNA, the CDR3 is TGTGCCAGCAGTTTTGGGACAGGGTGGGGGGAGCAGTACTTC. Its translation is CASSFGTGWGEQYF.

CDR3 sequence: CARRGITEAFF. DNA for the CDR3: TGTGCCAGGAGGGGGATAACTGAAGCTTTCTTT. The J gene is TRBJ1-1, the V gene TRBV2; D is perhaps TRBD1 (6 bases). Germline V gives CDR1 SNHLY, CDR2 FYNNEI. The CDR3 loop spans 11 amino acids. Trimming removed 9 bases at V and 5 bases at J, with 10 bases between.

V usage is TRBV19 and J usage is TRBJ2-7, with a possible D match to TRBD1 (5 bases). The CDR3 contains 14 residues. Germline-derived CDR1 and CDR2 are LNHDA and SQIVND (reference sequence). Between the trimmed V and J ends, which lost 3 bases and 5 bases, there was a span of 14 bases. The CDR3 loop reads CASSMDTLSNEQYF. The CDR3 DNA reads TGTGCCAGTAGTATGGACACCCTTTCAAACGAGCAGTACTTC.

This clone appeared once. The J gene is TRBJ1-4, the V gene TRBV2; D gene ambiguous. The V end lost 5 bases, the J end lost 10 bases, and 17 bases lay between the germline ends. CDR3 length: 14 residues. Germline assignment: CDR1 SNHLY and CDR2 FYNNEI. The CDR3 DNA reads as TGTGCCAGCAGTCTCGAGACTGTAGCGACAAAACTGTTTTTT. As protein: CASSLETVATKLFF.

The chain is built from TRBV7-2 and TRBJ2-1; weak D call: TRBD2 (5 bases). The CDR3 sequence is 16 residues long. The germline gives CDR1 SGHTA, CDR2 FQGNSA. V lost 10 bases and J lost 0, with 19 bases in between. The CDR3 sequence is CATRRGRLSSYNEQFF. The CDR3 DNA is TGTGCCACCCGGCGCGGGCGGCTAAGCTCCTACAATGAGCAGTTCTTC.

This clone was counted once. The chain links TRBV28 to TRBJ2-2, with TRBD1 matching 10 bases. With V trimmed by 5 bases and J by 5 bases, 14 bases remained unmatched. Germline V gene lookup returns CDR1 MDHEN and CDR2 SYDVKM. The CDR3 has 18 amino acids. The CDR3 spells CASSGLVDGQGVTGELFF. The CDR3 DNA is TGTGCCAGCAGTGGTTTGGTTGATGGACAGGGGGTAACCGGGGAGCTGTTTTTT.

V and J are TRBV28 and TRBJ1-5; 10 bases match TRBD1. The CDR3 length is 15 residues. V dropped 7 bases and J dropped 6; count of bases not matched to a gene: 9. Germline V lookup: CDR1 MDHEN, CDR2 SYDVKM. In DNA form, the CDR3 reads TGTGCCAGCATTAAATTCGGGACAGGGGCTCAGCCCCAGCATTTT. Its protein product is CASIKFGTGAQPQHF. Using reference TRBV28 and TRBJ1-5 for the parts outside the CDR3, the full variable domain is DVKVTQSSRYLVKRTGEKVFLECVQDMDHENMFWYRQDPGLGLRLIYFSYDVKMKEKGDIPEGYSVSREKKERFSLILESASTNQTSMYLCASIKFGTGAQPQHFGDGTRLSIL.

J is TRBJ2-1 and V is TRBV3-1 (or the pseudogene TRBV3-2), with D possibly TRBD2 on 6 matching bases. Trimming left V 3 bases short and J 8 bases short, with 14 bases between. Germline-derived CDR1 and CDR2 are LGHDT and YNNKEL (reference sequence). The CDR3 covers 14 residues. The CDR3: CASSQGGETDEQFF. DNA of the CDR3: TGTGCCAGCAGCCAGGGGGGAGAGACCGATGAGCAGTTCTTC.

V is TRBV6-5 and J is TRBJ2-5; a weak D match, TRBD1 (6 bases). Looked up from germline, CDR1 is MNHEY and CDR2 is SVGAGI. Trimming shortened V by 6 bases and J by 2 bases, and 16 bases separated the two germline ends. CDR3 length equals 15 residues. CDR3 region: CASRNRDNSQETQYF. CDR3 sequence (DNA): TGTGCCAGCAGAAACAGGGACAACTCTCAAGAGACCCAGTACTTC.

This clone was detected a few times. V and J are TRBV18 and TRBJ2-7; 9 bases agree with TRBD2. The CDR3 extends over 16 amino acids. J was trimmed by 0 bases and V by 3 bases; bases with no gene match: 6. The V gene's germline CDR1 is KGHSH and CDR2 LQKENI. The CDR3 nucleotides read TGTGCCAGCTCACCGGGAACAGCGGGGGGCTCCTACGAGCAGTACTTC. Translated, it gives CASSPGTAGGSYEQYF. The full variable domain, in which reference TRBV18 and TRBJ2-7 provide the parts outside the CDR3, is NAGVMQNPRHLVRRRGQEARLRCSPMKGHSHVYWYRQLPEEGLKFMVYLQKENIIDESGMPKERFSAEFPKEGPSILRIQQVVRGDSAAYFCASSPGTAGGSYEQYFGPGTRLTVT.

This chain links TRBV5-5 with TRBJ1-2; TRBD1 matches 9 bases. The CDR3 spans 18 residues. In germline, CDR1 is SGHKS, CDR2 YYEKEE (reference sequence). The J segment lost 5 bases and the V segment lost 4 bases, leaving 18 bases of the junction unmatched. CDR3 residues: CASSGGQGHSQFLYGYTF. Here the CDR3 DNA reads TGTGCCAGCAGCGGAGGACAGGGGCATTCACAATTTCTATATGGCTACACCTTC.

V is TRBV5-6 and J is TRBJ1-6, with TRBD1 as a possible D gene (5 bases). Trimming left V 0 bases short and J 7 bases short, with 11 bases between. Germline lookup yields CDR1 SGHDT and CDR2 YYEEEE. This CDR3 spans 15 amino acids. The CDR3 DNA sequence: TGTGCCAGCAGCTTGGCCCCAGGGCTCAATTCACCCCTCCACTTT. Translation: CASSLAPGLNSPLHF.

V and J are TRBV5-5 and TRBJ2-5, with 11 bases lining up with TRBD1. Germline assignment: CDR1 SGHKS and CDR2 YYEKEE (reference sequence). The CDR3 covers 15 residues. V dropped 0 bases and J dropped 4; count of bases not matched to a gene: 2. The chain's CDR3 is CASSLAGQGGETQYF. The DNA of the CDR3 is TGTGCCAGCAGCTTGGCGGGACAGGGGGGAGAGACCCAGTACTTC.

V and J are TRBV5-8 and TRBJ1-2, with 10 nucleotides matching TRBD1. The J segment lost 5 bases and the V segment lost 6 bases, leaving 10 bases of the junction unmatched. Looked up from germline, CDR1 is SGHTS and CDR2 is YDEGEE. The CDR3 is 15 amino acids. In nucleotides, the CDR3 is TGTGCCAGCAACGTTGGGGACAGGGGCTGGTATGGCTACACCTTC. Translated, it gives CASNVGDRGWYGYTF.

V and J are TRBV28 and TRBJ1-2, with TRBD1 matching over 9 bases. Germline V gives CDR1 MDHEN, CDR2 SYDVKM. This CDR3 is 14 amino acids long. Unmatched junction bases numbered 6, after V lost 6 bases and J lost 4 bases. For the CDR3, the DNA is TGTGCCAGCAGGGGACAGGGAGGGAGCTATGGCTACACCTTC. It translates to CASRGQGGSYGYTF.

The chain links TRBV19 to TRBJ2-3; TRBD1 aligns across 8 bases. This CDR3 spans 15 amino acids. V lost 5 bases and J lost 4; bases outside the gene matches: 8. Germline CDR1 is LNHDA and CDR2 is SQIVND (reference sequence). CDR3 sequence reads: CASSENAGGADTQYF. The CDR3 region has the DNA TGTGCCAGTAGTGAAAACGCAGGGGGCGCAGATACGCAGTATTTT.

The genes are TRBV7-8 and TRBJ1-3; no definite D call. CDR1 SGHVS and CDR2 FQNEAQ come from the germline V gene. The length of the CDR3 is 15 residues. V lost 5 bases, J lost 1 base, and 12 bases lay in between. The CDR3 coding sequence is TGTGCCAGCAGCCTCCCGGGCGGGTCTGGAAACACCATATATTTT. It translates to CASSLPGGSGNTIYF.